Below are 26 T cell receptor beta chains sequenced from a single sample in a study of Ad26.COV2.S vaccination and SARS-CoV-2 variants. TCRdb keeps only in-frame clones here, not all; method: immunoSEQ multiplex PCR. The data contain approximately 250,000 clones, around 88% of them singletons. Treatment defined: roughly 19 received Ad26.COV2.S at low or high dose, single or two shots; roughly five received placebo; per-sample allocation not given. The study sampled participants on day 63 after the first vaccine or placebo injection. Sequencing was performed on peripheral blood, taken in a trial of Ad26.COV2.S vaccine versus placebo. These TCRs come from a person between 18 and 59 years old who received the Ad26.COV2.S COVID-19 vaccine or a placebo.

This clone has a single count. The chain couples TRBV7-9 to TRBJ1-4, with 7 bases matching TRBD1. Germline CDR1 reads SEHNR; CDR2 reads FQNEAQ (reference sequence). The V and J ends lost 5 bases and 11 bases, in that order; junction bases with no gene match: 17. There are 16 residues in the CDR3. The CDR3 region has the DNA TGTGCCAGCAGCGGAAGGACCGGGACAGTACAGGGGAAACTGTTTTTT. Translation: CASSGRTGTVQGKLFF.

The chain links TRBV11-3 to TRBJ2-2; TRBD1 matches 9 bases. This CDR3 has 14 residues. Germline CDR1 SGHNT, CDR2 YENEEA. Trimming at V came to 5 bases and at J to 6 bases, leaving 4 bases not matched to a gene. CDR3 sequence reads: CASSGTGSAGELFF. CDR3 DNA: TGTGCCAGCAGCGGGACAGGGTCGGCCGGGGAGCTGTTTTTT.

For the CDR3, the DNA is TGCAGCGTTGAACCGGGAATGAGTGAAAAACTGTTTTTT. Residues: CSVEPGMSEKLFF. The genes are TRBV29-1 and TRBJ1-4, with no clear D. Per germline, CDR1 SQVTM and CDR2 ANQGSEA. Trimming shortened V by 2 bases and J by 7 bases, and 11 bases separated the two germline ends. The CDR3 extends over 13 amino acids.

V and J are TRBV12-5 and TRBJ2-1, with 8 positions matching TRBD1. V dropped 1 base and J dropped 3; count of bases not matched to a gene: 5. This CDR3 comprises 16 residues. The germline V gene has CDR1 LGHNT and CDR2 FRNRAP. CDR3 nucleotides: TGTGCTAGTGGTTTGGGGACAGGGAAATTCTACAATGAGCAGTTCTTC. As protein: CASGLGTGKFYNEQFF.

The CDR3 DNA reads as TGTGCCAGCAGTTTTCCATCGATAGGCGGTGCTGGAAACACCATATATTTT. Residues: CASSFPSIGGAGNTIYF. The gene calls are TRBV28 and TRBJ1-3; D not certain. Germline lookup yields CDR1 MDHEN and CDR2 SYDVKM. The CDR3 sequence is 17 residues long. Trimming removed 3 bases from V and 2 bases from J, with 17 bases in between.

Written as DNA, the CDR3 is TGTGCCAGCAGCCCAGGACAGGGACCGTTTGGCTACACCTTC. This gives the protein CASSPGQGPFGYTF. This chain uses TRBV27 with TRBJ1-2; the match to TRBD1 covers 8 bases. The J segment lost 7 bases and the V segment lost 6 bases, leaving 10 bases of the junction unmatched. This CDR3 contains 14 residues. The germline V gene encodes CDR1 MNHEY and CDR2 SMNVEV (reference sequence).

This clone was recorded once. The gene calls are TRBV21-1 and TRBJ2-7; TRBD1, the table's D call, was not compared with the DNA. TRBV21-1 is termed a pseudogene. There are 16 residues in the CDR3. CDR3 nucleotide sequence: TGTGCCAGCAGCATTCCACCCCCGTGGCACATTTACGAGCAGTACGTC. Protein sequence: CASSIPPPWHIYEQYV.

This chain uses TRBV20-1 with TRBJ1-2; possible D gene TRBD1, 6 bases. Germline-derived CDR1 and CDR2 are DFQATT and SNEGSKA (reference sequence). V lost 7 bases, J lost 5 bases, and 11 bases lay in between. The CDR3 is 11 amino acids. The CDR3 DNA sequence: TGCAGTGAATTACAGGGATATGGCTACACCTTC. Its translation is CSELQGYGYTF.

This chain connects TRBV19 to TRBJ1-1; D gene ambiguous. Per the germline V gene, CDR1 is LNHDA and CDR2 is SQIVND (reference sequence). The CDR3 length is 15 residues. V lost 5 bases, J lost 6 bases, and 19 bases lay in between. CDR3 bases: TGTGCCAGTAGTCCCTGGGGTGGGAGCTTCCCTGAAGCTTTCTTT. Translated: CASSPWGGSFPEAFF.

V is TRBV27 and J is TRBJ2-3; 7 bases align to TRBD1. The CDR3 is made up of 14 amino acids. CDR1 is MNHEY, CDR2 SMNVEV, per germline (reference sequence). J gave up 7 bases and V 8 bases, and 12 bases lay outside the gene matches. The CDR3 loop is CASLPRQGPNTQYF. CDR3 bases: TGTGCCAGCTTGCCACGACAGGGTCCGAATACGCAGTATTTT.

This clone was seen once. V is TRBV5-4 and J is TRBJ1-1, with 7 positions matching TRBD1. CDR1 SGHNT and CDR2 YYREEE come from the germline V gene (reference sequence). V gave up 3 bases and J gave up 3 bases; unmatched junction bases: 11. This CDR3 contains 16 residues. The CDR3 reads CASSSTGSGIDTEAFF. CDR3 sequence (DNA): TGTGCCAGCAGCTCGACAGGGTCGGGTATTGACACTGAAGCTTTCTTT.

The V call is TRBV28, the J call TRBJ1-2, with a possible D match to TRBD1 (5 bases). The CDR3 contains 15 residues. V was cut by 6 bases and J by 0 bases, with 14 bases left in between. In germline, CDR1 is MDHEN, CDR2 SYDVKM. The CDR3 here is CASSGLGGPNYGYTF. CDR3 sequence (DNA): TGTGCCAGCAGCGGCCTCGGGGGTCCTAACTATGGCTACACCTTC.

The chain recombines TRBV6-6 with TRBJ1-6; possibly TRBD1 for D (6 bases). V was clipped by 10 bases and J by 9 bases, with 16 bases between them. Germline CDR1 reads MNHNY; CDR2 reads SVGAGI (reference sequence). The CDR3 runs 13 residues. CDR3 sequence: CATSDRSSSPLHF. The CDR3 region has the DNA TGTGCCACGTCAGACAGGTCTAGTTCACCCCTCCACTTT.

The CDR3 DNA is TGTGCCAGCAGCGTAGACGCGGGGTGGGACCAAGAGACCCAGTACTTC. Its protein is CASSVDAGWDQETQYF. This chain links TRBV9 with TRBJ2-5; the D gene is possibly TRBD2 (6 bases). The CDR3 loop spans 16 amino acids. The V end was cut by 0 bases, the J end by 0 bases, with 12 bases between. Germline V gene lookup returns CDR1 SGDLS and CDR2 YYNGEE.

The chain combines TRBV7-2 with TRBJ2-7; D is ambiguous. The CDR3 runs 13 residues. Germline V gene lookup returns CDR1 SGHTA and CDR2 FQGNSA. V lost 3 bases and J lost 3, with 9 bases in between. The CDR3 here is CASSLDRFYEQYF. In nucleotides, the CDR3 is TGTGCCAGCAGCTTGGACCGATTCTACGAGCAGTACTTC.

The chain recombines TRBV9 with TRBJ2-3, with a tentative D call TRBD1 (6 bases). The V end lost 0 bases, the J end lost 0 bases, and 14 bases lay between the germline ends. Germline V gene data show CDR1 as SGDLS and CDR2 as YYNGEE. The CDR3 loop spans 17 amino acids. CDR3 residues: CASSVVAGTLSTDTQYF. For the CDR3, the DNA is TGTGCCAGCAGCGTAGTTGCCGGGACACTAAGCACAGATACGCAGTATTTT.

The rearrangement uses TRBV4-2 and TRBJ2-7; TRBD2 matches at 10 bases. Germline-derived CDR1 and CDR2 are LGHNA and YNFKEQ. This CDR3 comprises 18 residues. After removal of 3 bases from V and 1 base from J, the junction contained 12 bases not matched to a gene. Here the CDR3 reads CASSHQVGSSGGSYEQYF. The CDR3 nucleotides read TGTGCCAGCAGCCACCAGGTGGGATCTAGCGGGGGTTCCTACGAGCAGTACTTC.

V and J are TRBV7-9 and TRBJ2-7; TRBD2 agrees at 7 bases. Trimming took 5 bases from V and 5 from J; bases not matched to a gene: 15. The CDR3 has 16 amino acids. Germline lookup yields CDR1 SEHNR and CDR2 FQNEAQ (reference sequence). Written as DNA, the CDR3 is TGTGCCAGCAGCCCCGACAGCGGGACCCCACCCAACGAGCAGTACGTC. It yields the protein CASSPDSGTPPNEQYV.

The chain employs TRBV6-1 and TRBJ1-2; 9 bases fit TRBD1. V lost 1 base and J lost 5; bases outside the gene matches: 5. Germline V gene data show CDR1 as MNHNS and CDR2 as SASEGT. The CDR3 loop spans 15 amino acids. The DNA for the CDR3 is TGTGCCAGCAGTGAAGGGGGGACAGGGATTTATGGCTACACCTTC. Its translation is CASSEGGTGIYGYTF.

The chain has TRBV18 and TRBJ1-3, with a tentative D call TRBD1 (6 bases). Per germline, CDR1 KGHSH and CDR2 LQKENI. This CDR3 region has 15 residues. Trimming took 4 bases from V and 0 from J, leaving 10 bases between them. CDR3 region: CASSRKTGSGNTIYF. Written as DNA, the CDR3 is TGTGCCAGCTCACGGAAGACAGGCTCTGGAAACACCATATATTTT.

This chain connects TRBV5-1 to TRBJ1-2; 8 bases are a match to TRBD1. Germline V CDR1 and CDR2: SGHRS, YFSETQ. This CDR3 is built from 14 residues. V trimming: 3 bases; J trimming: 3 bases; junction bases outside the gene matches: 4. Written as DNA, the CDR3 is TGCGCCAGCAGCTCAGGGGGCCCGGACTATGGCTACACCTTC. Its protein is CASSSGGPDYGYTF.

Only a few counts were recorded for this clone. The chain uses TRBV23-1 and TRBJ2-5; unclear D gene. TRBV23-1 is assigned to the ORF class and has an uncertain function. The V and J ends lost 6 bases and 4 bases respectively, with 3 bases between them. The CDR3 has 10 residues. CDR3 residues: CASRGETQYF. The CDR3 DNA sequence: TGCGCCAGCAGAGGAGAGACCCAGTACTTC.

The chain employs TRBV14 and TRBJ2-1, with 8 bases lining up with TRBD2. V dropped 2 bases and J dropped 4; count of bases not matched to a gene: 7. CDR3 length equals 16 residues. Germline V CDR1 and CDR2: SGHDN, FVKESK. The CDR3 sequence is CASSQFYRGGYNEQFF. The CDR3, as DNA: TGTGCCAGCAGCCAATTTTACCGGGGGGGGTACAATGAGCAGTTCTTC.

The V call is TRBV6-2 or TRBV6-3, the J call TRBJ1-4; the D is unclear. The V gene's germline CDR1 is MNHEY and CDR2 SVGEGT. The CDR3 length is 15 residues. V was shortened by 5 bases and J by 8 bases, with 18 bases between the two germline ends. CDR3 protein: CASSRLRLNEEKLFF. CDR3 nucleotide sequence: TGTGCCAGCAGTCGGCTACGGTTGAATGAGGAAAAACTGTTTTTT.

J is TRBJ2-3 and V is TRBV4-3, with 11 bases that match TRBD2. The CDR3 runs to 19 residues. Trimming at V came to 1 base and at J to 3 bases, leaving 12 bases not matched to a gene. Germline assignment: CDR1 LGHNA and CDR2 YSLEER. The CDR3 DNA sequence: TGCGCCAGCAGCCAAGGGACTAGCGGGCCCACCTATAAGACAGATACGCAGTATTTT. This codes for CASSQGTSGPTYKTDTQYF.

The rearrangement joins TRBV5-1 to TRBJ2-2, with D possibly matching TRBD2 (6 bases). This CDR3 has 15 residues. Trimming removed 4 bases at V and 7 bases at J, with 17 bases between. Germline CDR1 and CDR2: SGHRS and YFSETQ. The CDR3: CASSIMGTGSGELFF. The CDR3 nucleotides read TGCGCCAGCAGCATTATGGGGACTGGGAGCGGGGAGCTGTTTTTT.